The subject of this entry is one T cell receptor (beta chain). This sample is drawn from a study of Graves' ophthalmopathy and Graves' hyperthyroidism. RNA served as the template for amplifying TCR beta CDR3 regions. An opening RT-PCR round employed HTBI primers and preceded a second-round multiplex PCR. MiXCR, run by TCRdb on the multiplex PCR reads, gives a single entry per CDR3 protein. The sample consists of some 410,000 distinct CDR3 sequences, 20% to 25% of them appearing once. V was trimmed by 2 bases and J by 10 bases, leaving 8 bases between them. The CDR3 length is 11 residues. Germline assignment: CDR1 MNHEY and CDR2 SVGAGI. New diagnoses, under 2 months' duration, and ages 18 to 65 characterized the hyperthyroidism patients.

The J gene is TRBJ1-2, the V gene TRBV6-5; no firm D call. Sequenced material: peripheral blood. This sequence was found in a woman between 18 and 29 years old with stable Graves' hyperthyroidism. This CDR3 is CASSYVGIYTF. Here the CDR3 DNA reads TGTGCCAGCAGTTACGTCGGCATCTACACCTTC.